This TCR beta chain was sequenced during a study of T cell responses to AZD1222 COVID-19 vaccine. Libraries were prepared by immunoSEQ multiplex PCR; TCRdb keeps only in-frame clonotypes and omits some of them. The data hold around 130,000 clones, with over 75% observed a single time. With regard to this clone: Its antigen is unidentified.

Whole-study findings and limits: After two AZD1222 doses, spike-specific TCR breadth and depth rose versus day 0. Donors were largely white British and mainly female; clonal diversity was possibly underestimated. Per reports, nearly half of all spike-specific TCRs target regions that are unmutated in variants. Seropositive AZD1222 recipients at baseline numbered only six or seven.

The sample in question was peripheral blood, obtained 28 days after the second dose of the MenACWY control vaccine. This receptor was taken from an adult who received the MenACWY meningococcal vaccine as a control.

The CDR3 here is CSAKENTEAFF. DNA of the CDR3: TGCAGTGCCAAAGAGAACACTGAAGCTTTCTTT. The gene calls are TRBV20-1 and TRBJ1-1; D gene unclear. The CDR3 has 11 residues. The ends were cut back, 6 bases at V and 1 base at J, with 6 bases in the middle. In germline, CDR1 is DFQATT, CDR2 SNEGSKA (reference sequence).